The 22 T cell receptor beta chains presented below share a single source sample, sequenced in a study of blood T cell repertoires in COVID-19. Generated by immunoSEQ multiplex PCR, the TCRdb table keeps only in-frame clones and is missing some. The sample lists tens of thousands of clones; roughly 84% were seen once. The specimen sequenced was peripheral blood. The receptor source for this set is a man aged 50 to 60 with acute or convalescent COVID-19.

The chain has TRBV4-3 and TRBJ2-3; TRBD2 is a possible D gene (6 bases). The CDR3 spans 16 residues. With 1 base removed from V and 0 bases from J, the gap between germline ends came to 11 bases. The V gene's germline CDR1 is LGHNA and CDR2 YSLEER. The CDR3 sequence: CASSQAFRGSTDTQYF. CDR3 coding DNA: TGCGCCAGCAGCCAAGCTTTCCGGGGGAGCACAGATACGCAGTATTTT.

The gene calls are TRBV7-7 and TRBJ2-5; possible D gene TRBD2, 5 bases. This CDR3 is 15 amino acids long. V gave up 5 bases and J gave up 5 bases, with 18 bases separating them. Germline V lookup: CDR1 SSHAT, CDR2 FNYEAQ (reference sequence). CDR3 in DNA: TGTGCCAGCAGCCTCGCCCCACGGGAATGGGAGACCCAGTACTTC. Translation gives CASSLAPREWETQYF.

Only one count was recorded for this clone. The V call is TRBV18, the J call TRBJ1-2; 7 nucleotides match TRBD1. The V gene's germline CDR1 is KGHSH and CDR2 LQKENI. Trimming cost V 8 bases and J 2 bases; bases outside gene matches: 5. The CDR3 has 13 amino acids. The CDR3 sequence: CASHPQGNYGYTF. CDR3 DNA sequence: TGTGCCAGCCATCCACAGGGGAACTATGGCTACACCTTC.

The J gene is TRBJ1-6, the V gene TRBV4-1; TRBD1 matches at 11 bases. After removal of 4 bases from V and 8 bases from J, the junction contained 10 bases not matched to a gene. This CDR3 is 17 amino acids long. Germline CDR1 is MGHRA and CDR2 is YSYEKL. CDR3: CASSPRRTGGQDSPLHF. DNA of the CDR3: TGCGCCAGCAGCCCCCGCCGGACAGGGGGCCAGGATTCACCCCTCCACTTT.

The CDR3 coding sequence is TGTGCCAGCAGTTCCTCTAGCGGGGGCCCCAATGAGCAGTTCTTC. Protein: CASSSSSGGPNEQFF. This sequence joins TRBV27 and TRBJ2-1; TRBD2 matches at 10 bases. V lost 4 bases to trimming and J lost 6 bases; unmatched junction nucleotides: 6. Germline V gene sequence: CDR1 MNHEY, CDR2 SMNVEV (reference sequence). This CDR3 contains 15 residues.

This clone was seen only a few times. The genes are TRBV2 and TRBJ2-6; unclear D gene. Germline lookup yields CDR1 SNHLY and CDR2 FYNNEI. The V gene lost 4 bases and the J gene lost 0 bases, with 7 bases spanning the gap. The CDR3 has 15 amino acids. This CDR3 is CASSGRYSGANVLTF. CDR3 nucleotide sequence: TGTGCCAGCAGTGGGCGGTACTCTGGGGCCAACGTCCTGACTTTC.

This chain uses TRBV19 with TRBJ2-1; 10 positions match TRBD2. With 3 bases clipped from V and 9 bases from J, the junction kept 8 bases outside the gene matches. In germline, CDR1 is LNHDA, CDR2 SQIVND (reference sequence). The CDR3 spans 15 residues. CDR3 amino acids: CASSISSGSTREQFF. DNA of the CDR3: TGTGCCAGTAGTATCTCTAGCGGGAGTACGCGTGAGCAGTTCTTC.

V is TRBV15 and J is TRBJ2-5; 11 bases fit TRBD1. Per germline, CDR1 LNHNV and CDR2 YYDKDF (reference sequence). J gave up 5 bases and V 1 base, and 12 bases lay outside the gene matches. This CDR3 has 18 amino acids. CDR3 in DNA: TGTGCCACCAGCAGAGTTAGAATGGGGACAGGGGGAGACGAGACCCAGTACTTC. Amino acids: CATSRVRMGTGGDETQYF.

This sequence joins TRBV6-5 and TRBJ1-4, with D possibly TRBD1 on 6 matching bases. With 2 bases removed from V and 3 bases from J, the gap between germline ends came to 10 bases. Germline CDR1 is MNHEY and CDR2 is SVGAGI. The CDR3 covers 15 residues. The CDR3 nucleotides are TGTGCCAGCAGTTACCTACAGGGACCTAATGAAAAACTGTTTTTT. This codes for CASSYLQGPNEKLFF.

This clone is labeled large. The chain joins TRBV23-1 to TRBJ1-6; D may be TRBD1 (5 bases). TRBV23-1 is identified as an open reading frame with a role that is uncertain. V lost 4 bases and J lost 0, with 10 bases in between. The CDR3 covers 16 residues. The DNA of the CDR3 is TGCGCCAGCAGTCGGAATGGACACTCCTATAATTCACCCCTCCACTTT. As protein: CASSRNGHSYNSPLHF.

The rearrangement links TRBV5-1 to TRBJ2-3; 10 bases map to TRBD1. This CDR3 has 16 residues. V lost 0 bases and J lost 4; bases outside the gene matches: 5. Germline lookup yields CDR1 SGHRS and CDR2 YFSETQ. DNA for the CDR3: TGCGCCAGCAGCTTGGAGGGGGGACAGGGGTCAGATACGCAGTATTTT. Amino acid sequence: CASSLEGGQGSDTQYF.

The chain employs TRBV10-3 and TRBJ2-5; tentative D call: TRBD2 (6 bases). CDR3 length: 14 residues. V lost 1 base to trimming and J lost 5 bases, with 11 bases between them. Germline V lookup: CDR1 ENHRY, CDR2 SYGVKD. This CDR3 is CAISELEGGETQYF. As DNA, the CDR3 is TGTGCCATCAGTGAGTTGGAGGGTGGCGAGACCCAGTACTTC.

V usage is TRBV24-1 and J usage is TRBJ1-2, with 10 nucleotides matching TRBD1. Trimming at V came to 4 bases and at J to 4 bases, leaving 11 bases not matched to a gene. CDR1 KGHDR and CDR2 SFDVKD come from the germline V gene. The CDR3 sequence is 17 residues long. The DNA for the CDR3 is TGTGCCACCAGTGACGTTGGCGCGGGACAGGGGATCTATGGCTACACCTTC. Its translation: CATSDVGAGQGIYGYTF.

The V and J genes are TRBV30 and TRBJ1-1, with D perhaps matching TRBD1 (5 bases). CDR3 length: 14 residues. Germline CDR1 reads GTSNPN; CDR2 reads SVGIG (reference sequence). V lost 4 bases and J 0 bases, leaving 12 bases between the germline ends. Here the CDR3 reads CAWKKRGLNTEAFF. DNA for the CDR3: TGTGCCTGGAAAAAGCGGGGGTTGAACACTGAAGCTTTCTTT.

V is TRBV25-1 and J is TRBJ1-2, with D hard to call. The ends were cut back, 4 bases at V and 7 bases at J, with 13 bases in the middle. Germline assignment: CDR1 MGHDK and CDR2 SYGVNS. This CDR3 has 13 residues. CDR3 in DNA: TGTGCCAGCAGTGCATCAGCGCGGGTTGGCTACACCTTC. Its translation is CASSASARVGYTF.

This chain links TRBV24-1 with TRBJ1-1; D gene ambiguous. The CDR3 runs to 13 residues. Trimming removed 6 bases from V and 1 base from J, with 8 bases in between. Looked up from germline, CDR1 is KGHDR and CDR2 is SFDVKD. The chain's CDR3 is CATSKNKNTEAFF. In DNA form, the CDR3 reads TGTGCCACCAGTAAAAACAAGAACACTGAAGCTTTCTTT.

The V gene is TRBV14, the J gene TRBJ2-1, with unresolved D. This CDR3 has 14 residues. Trimming pared 1 base from V and 4 bases from J, leaving 8 bases between. The V gene's germline CDR1 is SGHDN and CDR2 FVKESK. The CDR3 loop reads CASSQVVRYNEQFF. CDR3 DNA sequence: TGTGCCAGCAGCCAAGTAGTAAGATACAATGAGCAGTTCTTC. Complete variable domain (other parts from reference TRBV14 and TRBJ2-1): EAGVTQFPSHSVIEKGQTVTLRCDPISGHDNLYWYRRVMGKEIKFLLHFVKESKQDESGMPNNRFLAERTGGTYSTLKVQPAELEDSGVYFCASSQVVRYNEQFFGPGTRLTVL.

The genes are TRBV9 and TRBJ2-1; tentatively, D is TRBD1 (6 bases). CDR1 and CDR2 (germline): SGDLS, YYNGEE. CDR3 length equals 13 residues. V was shortened by 6 bases and J by 8 bases, with 15 bases between the two germline ends. The CDR3, as DNA: TGTGCCAGCACCGCGGTGGCAGGGGATGAGCAGTTCTTC. Its protein product is CASTAVAGDEQFF.

V is TRBV19 and J is TRBJ1-2; a possible D gene is TRBD1 (6 bases). The CDR3 length is 15 residues. The germline V gene encodes CDR1 LNHDA and CDR2 SQIVND (reference sequence). The V end was cut by 5 bases, the J end by 2 bases, with 15 bases between. This CDR3 is CASSLGTPSNYGYTF. DNA for the CDR3: TGTGCCAGTAGTCTAGGGACACCCAGCAACTATGGCTACACCTTC.

This rearrangement joins TRBV12-3 or TRBV12-4 to TRBJ1-2; no clear D gene. V was pared by 8 bases and J by 5 bases, with 9 bases between. The CDR3 has 11 amino acids. As DNA, the CDR3 is TGTGCCAGCGGAGTAGGTTATGGCTACACCTTC. Amino acid sequence: CASGVGYGYTF.

The chain combines TRBV7-2 with TRBJ1-3; no reliable D call. CDR3 length equals 13 residues. V was shortened by 3 bases and J by 4 bases, with 7 bases between the two germline ends. Germline V gives CDR1 SGHTA, CDR2 FQGNSA. The CDR3 bases are TGTGCCAGCAGCTTTGGCGGGGGAAACACCATATATTTT. Its translation is CASSFGGGNTIYF.

This sequence joins TRBV7-2 and TRBJ1-5; TRBD1 aligns across 7 bases. V was clipped by 5 bases and J by 3 bases; unmatched bases: 10. CDR1 and CDR2 from the germline V gene are SGHTA and FQGNSA. The CDR3 consists of 16 residues. The CDR3 nucleotides read TGTGCCAGCAGCCCCCGGAGGGGACAGACCAATCAGCCCCAGCATTTT. Residues: CASSPRRGQTNQPQHF.